This T cell receptor (beta chain) emerged from a study of OX40 agonist ivuxolimab in advanced cancers. Study-level background: Eligibility rules accepted prior anti-PD-1, anti-PD-L1 or anti-CTLA-4 therapy, and over 35% had some.

The V gene lost 7 bases and the J gene lost 5 bases, with 8 bases spanning the gap. Germline CDR1 SQVTM, CDR2 ANQGSEA. The CDR3 covers 10 residues. Remarks on this clone: Its antigen is undetermined.

Study-level results: The antigen specificity of the peripheral T cells (those that were expanded) was not determined.

Using immunoSEQ multiplex PCR, the repertoire was profiled, and TCRdb retains in-frame clones only, with some absent. This table holds 65,000 to 95,000 clones, 70% to 90% found once. The source material was CD4+ or CD8+ T cells sorted from blood, sampled in a trial of the OX40 agonist ivuxolimab. The TCR sequence derives from an adult with an advanced solid tumor such as melanoma, head and neck, liver or kidney cancer. V is TRBV29-1 and J is TRBJ2-5; D is uncertain. The CDR3 sequence: CSAYEETQYF. The CDR3 DNA follows: TGCAGCGCTTACGAGGAGACCCAGTACTTC.